The next 24 T cell receptor beta chains were all read from a single sample in a study of blood T cell repertoires in COVID-19. Generated by immunoSEQ multiplex PCR, the TCRdb table keeps only in-frame clones and is missing some. The sample carries about 11,000 clones, around 87% recorded once. Sequenced input: peripheral blood. The receptors originated from a human donor in a cohort sampled during active COVID-19.

The V gene is TRBV6-5, the J gene TRBJ2-3, with D perhaps TRBD1 (5 bases). Germline lookup yields CDR1 MNHEY and CDR2 SVGAGI. V lost 6 bases, J lost 8 bases, and 9 bases lay in between. The CDR3 length is 11 residues. The CDR3 DNA reads TGTGCCAGCAGCCTCCAGGGTACGCAGTATTTT. This gives the protein CASSLQGTQYF.

This chain joins TRBV9 and TRBJ1-6, with D possibly TRBD1 on 5 matching bases. The CDR3 is 13 amino acids. Trimming removed 5 bases from V and 7 bases from J, with 10 bases in between. The germline CDR1 and CDR2 sequences are SGDLS and YYNGEE. In DNA, the CDR3 is TGTGCCAGCAGAGAGACAGAAAATTCACCCCTCCACTTT. Encoded protein: CASRETENSPLHF.

The chain employs TRBV19 and TRBJ1-4; the D gene is possibly TRBD1 (6 bases). CDR3 length: 14 residues. Germline-derived CDR1 and CDR2 are LNHDA and SQIVND (reference sequence). V was cut by 4 bases and J by 6 bases, with 12 bases left in between. The CDR3 coding sequence is TGTGCCAGTAGTAATACAGGGTTGGATGAAAAACTGTTTTTT. It yields the protein CASSNTGLDEKLFF.

CDR3 residues: CASTWRGPYNEQFF. CDR3 DNA: TGTGCCAGTACTTGGCGGGGGCCCTACAATGAGCAGTTCTTC. The chain employs TRBV19 and TRBJ2-1; D is possibly TRBD2 (7 bases). CDR3 length equals 14 residues. Germline CDR1 reads LNHDA; CDR2 reads SQIVND (reference sequence). Trimming removed 7 bases at V and 2 bases at J, with 12 bases between.

V usage is TRBV14 and J usage is TRBJ1-2; TRBD1 matches at 7 bases. The CDR3 spans 14 residues. V was pared by 0 bases and J by 7 bases, with 5 bases of the junction left unmatched. Germline CDR1 and CDR2: SGHDN and FVKESK. As DNA, the CDR3 is TGTGCCAGCAGCCAAGAACTCGGACAGGTTGGCTACACCTTC. Amino acid sequence: CASSQELGQVGYTF.

V is TRBV11-2 and J is TRBJ1-6, with 7 bases matching TRBD1. From germline, CDR1 is SGHAT and CDR2 FQNNGV. This CDR3 contains 14 residues. The V gene end was trimmed by 6 bases and the J gene end by 5 bases; junction bases not matched to a gene: 4. As DNA, the CDR3 is TGTGCCAGCAGATGGGACAGCCATAATTCACCCCTCCACTTT. Protein sequence: CASRWDSHNSPLHF.

This chain connects TRBV28 to TRBJ1-2; D unclear. CDR3 length: 13 residues. Trimming left V 5 bases short and J 1 base short, with 8 bases between. Germline V gene sequence: CDR1 MDHEN, CDR2 SYDVKM. The CDR3 DNA is TGTGCCAGCAGTGCCGGAGTTAACTATGGCTACACCTTC. Protein: CASSAGVNYGYTF.

The J gene is TRBJ1-1, the V gene TRBV11-2; weak D call: TRBD1 (6 bases). CDR1 and CDR2 (germline): SGHAT, FQNNGV. V shed 3 bases and J shed 8 bases, with 22 bases lying between them. The CDR3 is made up of 16 amino acids. CDR3 loop: CASSFITGQVYVEAFF. The CDR3 nucleotides are TGTGCCAGCAGCTTCATCACGGGACAAGTGTACGTCGAAGCTTTCTTT.

The J gene is TRBJ2-1, the V gene TRBV21-1; no check of the table's D call, TRBD1, against the DNA was made. TRBV21-1 is shown as a pseudogene. The CDR3 runs 15 residues. CDR3 protein: CASTPRQGASNEQFF. The CDR3 coding sequence is TGTGCCAGCACTCCCCGACAGGGGGCGAGCAATGAGCAGTTCTTC.

This chain joins TRBV5-1 and TRBJ2-7, with 10 bases that match TRBD1. The CDR3 has 14 residues. The ends lost 4 bases at V and 1 base at J; junction bases unmatched: 2. The germline gives CDR1 SGHRS, CDR2 YFSETQ. The CDR3 DNA reads as TGCGCCAGCAGCGGACAGGGGGGGTCCTACGAGCAGTACTTC. Translating gives CASSGQGGSYEQYF.

The chain combines TRBV19 with TRBJ2-5; 10 nucleotides align to TRBD2. The V segment lost 8 bases and the J segment 5 bases; nucleotides outside the gene matches: 11. This CDR3 has 15 residues. Germline CDR1 LNHDA, CDR2 SQIVND (reference sequence). CDR3: CASLGTSAAPETQYF. CDR3 nucleotide sequence: TGTGCCAGTCTAGGGACTAGCGCCGCCCCGGAGACCCAGTACTTC.

This chain links TRBV6-2 or TRBV6-3 with TRBJ2-7, with D tentatively TRBD1 (6 bases). The germline gives CDR1 MNHEY, CDR2 SVGEGT. Trimming left V 4 bases short and J 3 bases short, with 16 bases between. The CDR3 runs 15 residues. The CDR3 nucleotides read TGTGCCAGCAGTTCGCCGGCGGACAGTTACTACGAGCAGTACTTC. This sequence encodes CASSSPADSYYEQYF.

CDR3 in amino acids: CATMDYSSYNEQFF. The CDR3 nucleotides read TGTGCCACCATGGACTACTCCTCCTACAATGAGCAGTTCTTC. The chain joins TRBV24-1 to TRBJ2-1; maybe TRBD2 (6 bases). The germline gives CDR1 KGHDR, CDR2 SFDVKD. This CDR3 comprises 14 residues. The V end lost 8 bases, the J end lost 0 bases, and 10 bases lay between the germline ends.

This chain connects TRBV3-1 (or the pseudogene TRBV3-2) to TRBJ1-6; the D gene is possibly TRBD1 (6 bases). The V end lost 4 bases, the J end lost 11 bases, and 21 bases lay between the germline ends. Germline CDR1 and CDR2: LGHDT and YNNKEL (reference sequence). The CDR3 contains 16 residues. The DNA for the CDR3 is TGTGCCAGCAGCCCCCCGCGGCAGGGGTCCATGGCACCCCTCCACTTT. Its translation: CASSPPRQGSMAPLHF.

The chain couples TRBV7-3 to TRBJ2-5, with a tentative D call TRBD2 (6 bases). The CDR3 is 15 residues long. Trimming took off 4 bases at V and 5 bases at J, with 17 bases between the two ends. Germline CDR1 SGHTA, CDR2 FQGTGA. The CDR3 spells CASSSSKGGIETQYF. Here the CDR3 DNA reads TGTGCCAGCAGCTCCTCTAAGGGCGGGATTGAGACCCAGTACTTC.

J is TRBJ2-3 and V is TRBV19; 11 nucleotides line up with TRBD1. Germline V gene lookup returns CDR1 LNHDA and CDR2 SQIVND (reference sequence). The V gene end was trimmed by 7 bases and the J gene end by 6 bases; junction bases not matched to a gene: 9. The CDR3 sequence is 15 residues long. The CDR3 loop is CASTPRTGGADTQYF. CDR3 DNA: TGTGCCAGTACCCCCCGGACAGGGGGCGCGGATACGCAGTATTTT. Supplemented by reference TRBV19 and TRBJ2-3, the full variable domain reads DGGITQSPKYLFRKEGQNVTLSCEQNLNHDAMYWYRQDPGQGLRLIYYSQIVNDFQKGDIAEGYSVSREKKESFPLTVTSAQKNPTAFYLCASTPRTGGADTQYFGPGTRLTVL.

This chain uses TRBV9 with TRBJ2-5; TRBD2 matches 11 bases. V lost 3 bases to trimming and J lost 4 bases; unmatched junction nucleotides: 5. The CDR3 covers 15 residues. The germline V gene has CDR1 SGDLS and CDR2 YYNGEE. This CDR3 reads CASSGSGGAGETQYF. For the CDR3, the DNA is TGTGCCAGCAGCGGTAGCGGGGGGGCGGGAGAGACCCAGTACTTC.

CDR3 nucleotides: TGTGCCAGCAGCCCCCGCCAGAGGATCTATGGCTACACCTTC. It translates to CASSPRQRIYGYTF. The chain is built from TRBV7-3 and TRBJ1-2; D is unclear. The V gene's germline CDR1 is SGHTA and CDR2 FQGTGA. This CDR3 is built from 14 residues. V lost 5 bases to trimming and J lost 4 bases, with 14 bases between them.

This chain uses TRBV3-1 (or the pseudogene TRBV3-2) with TRBJ2-5; 11 positions agree with TRBD2. The CDR3 has 17 residues. V shed 5 bases, J shed 2 bases, and the junction held 10 bases outside the gene matches. CDR1 is LGHDT and CDR2 is YNNKEL in the germline V gene (reference sequence). CDR3 bases: TGTGCCAGCAGCGGGGGTCGCCTAGCGGGGGGACAAGAGACCCAGTACTTC. Its translation is CASSGGRLAGGQETQYF.

V and J are TRBV7-2 and TRBJ1-2; tentatively, D is TRBD1 (5 bases). The germline CDR1 and CDR2 sequences are SGHTA and FQGNSA. The ends were cut back, 3 bases at V and 2 bases at J, with 10 bases in the middle. This CDR3 region has 14 residues. CDR3 in DNA: TGTGCCAGCAGCTTGGGGGGACTCAACTATGGCTACACCTTC. Protein sequence: CASSLGGLNYGYTF.

This clone was counted a single time. This chain uses TRBV6-5 with TRBJ2-7; no clear D. The CDR3 loop spans 14 amino acids. Trimming shortened V by 0 bases and J by 6 bases, and 12 bases separated the two germline ends. From germline, CDR1 is MNHEY and CDR2 SVGAGI. CDR3 region: CASSYSGGVGEQYF. The CDR3 DNA follows: TGTGCCAGCAGTTACTCCGGCGGCGTTGGCGAGCAGTACTTC.

J is TRBJ2-7 and V is TRBV9; TRBD1 matches at 7 bases. The CDR3 runs 14 residues. The trim removed 4 bases at V and 6 bases at J, leaving 10 bases unmatched. Germline loops: CDR1 SGDLS, CDR2 YYNGEE. The CDR3 bases are TGTGCCAGCAGCCTCCGGGACAGCGTATTCGAGCAGTACTTC. Protein product: CASSLRDSVFEQYF.

The chain links TRBV24-1 to TRBJ2-3; 10 bases agree with TRBD2. The CDR3 has 15 amino acids. Germline loops: CDR1 KGHDR, CDR2 SFDVKD. The V gene end was trimmed by 4 bases and the J gene end by 4 bases; junction bases not matched to a gene: 4. CDR3 nucleotides: TGTGCCACCAGTGACCCTAGCGGGGGAGCAGATACGCAGTATTTT. Translation: CATSDPSGGADTQYF.

The chain is built from TRBV4-1 and TRBJ2-7; 12 bases map to TRBD2. The CDR3 spans 16 residues. V lost 4 bases to trimming and J lost 2 bases; unmatched junction nucleotides: 6. Germline loops: CDR1 MGHRA, CDR2 YSYEKL. Here the CDR3 DNA reads TGCGCCAGCAGCCTACGGACTAGCGGGGACCCCTACGAGCAGTACTTC. It specifies CASSLRTSGDPYEQYF.